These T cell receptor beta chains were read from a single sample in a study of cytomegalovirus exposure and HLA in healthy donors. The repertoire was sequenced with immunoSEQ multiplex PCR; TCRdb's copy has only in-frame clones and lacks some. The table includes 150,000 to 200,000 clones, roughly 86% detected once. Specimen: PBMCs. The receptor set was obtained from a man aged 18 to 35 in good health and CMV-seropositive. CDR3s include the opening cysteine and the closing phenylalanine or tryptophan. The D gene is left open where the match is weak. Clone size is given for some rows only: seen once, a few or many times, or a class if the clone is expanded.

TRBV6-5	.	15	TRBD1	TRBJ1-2	CASKSARGGDYGYTF	TGTGCCAGCAAATCCGCAAGAGGGGGCGACTATGGCTACACCTTC
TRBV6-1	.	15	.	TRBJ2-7	CASHPGGRISYEQYF	TGTGCCAGCCATCCCGGGGGACGCATCTCCTACGAGCAGTACTTC
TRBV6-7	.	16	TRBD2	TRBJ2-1	CASSYSNGRPNNEQFF	TGTGCCAGCAGTTACTCCAACGGGAGGCCCAACAATGAGCAGTTCTTC
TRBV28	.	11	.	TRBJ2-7	CASSLVDEQYF	TGTGCCAGCAGTTTAGTCGACGAGCAGTACTTC
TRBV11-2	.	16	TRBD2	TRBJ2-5	CASSLGLAGVQETQYF	TGTGCCAGCAGCTTAGGACTAGCGGGAGTCCAAGAGACCCAGTACTTC
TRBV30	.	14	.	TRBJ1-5	CAWSLLPGNQPQHF	TGTGCCTGGAGTCTCCTACCGGGCAATCAGCCCCAGCATTTT
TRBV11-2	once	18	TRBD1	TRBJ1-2	CASSLETDRARANYGYTF	TGTGCCAGCAGCTTGGAGACAGACAGGGCTAGAGCTAACTATGGCTACACCTTC
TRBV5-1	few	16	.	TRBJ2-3	CASSLVGSGSTDTQYF	TGCGCCAGCAGCTTGGTTGGTAGCGGTAGCACAGATACGCAGTATTTT
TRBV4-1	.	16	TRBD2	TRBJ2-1	CASSQSALAGGPGQFF	TGCGCCAGCAGCCAATCCGCGTTAGCGGGAGGGCCCGGGCAGTTCTTC
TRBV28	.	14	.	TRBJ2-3	CASSQGGGTDTQYF	TGTGCCAGCAGCCAGGGAGGAGGCACAGATACGCAGTATTTT
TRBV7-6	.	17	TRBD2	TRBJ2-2	CASSFRLAGVSTGELFF	TGTGCCAGCAGCTTTCGTCTAGCGGGAGTGTCGACCGGGGAGCTGTTTTTT
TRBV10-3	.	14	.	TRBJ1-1	CAIRRGEEVTEAFF	TGTGCCATCAGGCGGGGGGAGGAGGTCACTGAAGCTTTCTTT
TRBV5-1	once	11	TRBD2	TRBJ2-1	CASTGGGEQFF	TGCGCCAGCACGGGAGGGGGGGAGCAGTTCTTC
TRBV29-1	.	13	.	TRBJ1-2	CSVEQEANYGYTF	TGCAGCGTTGAACAGGAAGCTAACTATGGCTACACCTTC
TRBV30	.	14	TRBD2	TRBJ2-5	CAWIGTSDQETQYF	TGTGCCTGGATCGGGACTAGCGACCAAGAGACCCAGTACTTC
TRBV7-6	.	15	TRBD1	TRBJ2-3	CASSFEGARTDTQYF	TGTGCCAGCAGCTTTGAGGGGGCCCGCACAGATACGCAGTATTTT
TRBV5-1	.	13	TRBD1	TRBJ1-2	CASSLGQNYGYTF	TGCGCCAGCAGCCTGGGACAGAACTATGGCTACACCTTC
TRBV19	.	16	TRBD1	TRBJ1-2	CASSDIGQGMFNGYTF	TGTGCCAGTAGTGATATAGGACAGGGGATGTTTAATGGCTACACCTTC
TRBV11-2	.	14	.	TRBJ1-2	CASSLEIGWEGYTF	TGTGCCAGCAGCTTAGAGATAGGCTGGGAGGGCTACACCTTC
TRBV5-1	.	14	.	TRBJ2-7	CASSLWRSSYEQYF	TGCGCCAGCAGCTTATGGAGGAGCTCCTACGAGCAGTACTTC
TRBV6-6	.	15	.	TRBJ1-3	CATTLGGGSGNTIYF	TGTGCCACCACCCTCGGGGGAGGCTCTGGAAACACCATATATTTT
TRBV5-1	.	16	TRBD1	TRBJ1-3	CASSLSQGFLGNTIYF	TGCGCCAGCAGCTTGTCACAGGGGTTTCTTGGAAACACCATATATTTT
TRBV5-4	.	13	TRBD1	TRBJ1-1	CASSSDRVTEAFF	TGTGCCAGCAGCTCCGACAGGGTAACTGAAGCTTTCTTT
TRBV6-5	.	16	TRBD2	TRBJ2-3	CASSLGLAWGTDTQYF	TGTGCCAGCAGTTTAGGACTAGCATGGGGCACAGATACGCAGTATTTT
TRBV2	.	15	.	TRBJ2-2	CASRKRGINTGELFF	TGTGCCAGCAGGAAGAGAGGCATAAACACCGGGGAGCTGTTTTTT
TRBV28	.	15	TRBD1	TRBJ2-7	CASSLPRQGRNEQYF	TGTGCCAGCAGTTTACCCCGACAGGGGCGGAACGAGCAGTACTTC
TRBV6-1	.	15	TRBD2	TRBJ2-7	CASAGLAGGRYEQYF	TGTGCCAGCGCCGGACTAGCGGGAGGGCGGTACGAGCAGTACTTC
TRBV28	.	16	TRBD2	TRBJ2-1	CASSEPGTSGYNEQFF	TGTGCCAGCAGTGAACCCGGGACTAGCGGCTACAATGAGCAGTTCTTC
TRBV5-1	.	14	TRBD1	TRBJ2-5	CASNSGTDPETQYF	TGCGCCAGCAACTCCGGGACAGACCCAGAGACCCAGTACTTC
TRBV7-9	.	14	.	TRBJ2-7	CASSLQGSTYEQYF	TGTGCCAGCAGCTTACAGGGGTCAACCTACGAGCAGTACTTC
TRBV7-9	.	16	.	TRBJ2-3	CASSLDQGFVADTQYF	TGTGCCAGCAGCTTAGACCAGGGTTTCGTCGCAGATACGCAGTATTTT
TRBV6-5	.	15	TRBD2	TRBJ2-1	CASSSTSGRGNEQFF	TGTGCCAGCAGTTCGACTAGCGGGAGAGGCAATGAGCAGTTCTTC
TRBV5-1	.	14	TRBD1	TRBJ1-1	CASSPRDRSPEAFF	TGCGCCAGCAGCCCCCGGGACAGATCCCCTGAAGCTTTCTTT
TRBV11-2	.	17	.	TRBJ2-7	CASSLGVSGRNSYEQYF	TGTGCCAGCAGCTTAGGAGTATCCGGGAGAAACTCCTACGAGCAGTACTTC
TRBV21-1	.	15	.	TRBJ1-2	CASRRTGKENYGYTF	TGTGCCAGCAGGCGGACAGGGAAGGAGAACTATGGCTACACCTTC
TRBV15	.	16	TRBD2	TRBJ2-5	CATSVSSGRAFQTQYF	TGTGCCACCAGCGTATCTAGCGGGAGGGCCTTCCAGACCCAGTACTTC
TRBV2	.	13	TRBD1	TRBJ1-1	CASSQAGGTEAFF	TGTGCCAGCTCACAGGCAGGGGGCACTGAAGCTTTCTTT
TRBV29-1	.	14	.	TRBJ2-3	CSVDGGISTDTQYF	TGCAGCGTTGACGGGGGTATCAGCACAGATACGCAGTATTTT
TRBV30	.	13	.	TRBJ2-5	CAWSGTIAETQYF	TGTGCCTGGAGTGGGACTATAGCGGAGACCCAGTACTTC
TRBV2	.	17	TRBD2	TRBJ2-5	CASSGRAGGRSPETQYF	TGTGCCAGCAGTGGAAGGGCGGGAGGCCGATCGCCTGAGACCCAGTACTTC